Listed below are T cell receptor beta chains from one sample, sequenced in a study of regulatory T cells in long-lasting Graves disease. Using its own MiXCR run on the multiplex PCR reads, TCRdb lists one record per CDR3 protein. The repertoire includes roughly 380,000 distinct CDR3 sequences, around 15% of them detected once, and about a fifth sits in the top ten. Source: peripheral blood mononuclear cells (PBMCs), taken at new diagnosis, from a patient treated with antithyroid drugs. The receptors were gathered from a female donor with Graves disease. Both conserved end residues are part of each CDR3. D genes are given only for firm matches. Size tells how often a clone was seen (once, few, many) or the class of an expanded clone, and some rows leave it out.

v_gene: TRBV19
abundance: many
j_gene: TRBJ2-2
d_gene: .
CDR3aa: CASTPSWAGELFF
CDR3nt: TGTGCCAGTACCCCATCCTGGGCCGGGGAGCTGTTTTTT

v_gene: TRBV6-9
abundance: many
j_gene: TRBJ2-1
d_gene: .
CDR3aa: CASSSRDLSSYNEQFF
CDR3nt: TGTGCCAGCAGTTCACGGGACTTAAGCAGCTACAATGAGCAGTTCTTC

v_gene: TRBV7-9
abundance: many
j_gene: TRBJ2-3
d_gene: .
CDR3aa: CASGPADTQYF
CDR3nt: TGTGCCAGCGGCCCCGCAGATACGCAGTATTTT

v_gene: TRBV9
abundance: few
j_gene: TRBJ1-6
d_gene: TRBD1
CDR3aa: CASSAGTELNSPLHF
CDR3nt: TGTGCCAGCAGCGCAGGGACAGAACTAAATTCACCCCTCCACTTT

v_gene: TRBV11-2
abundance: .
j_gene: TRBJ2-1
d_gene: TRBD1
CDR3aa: CASSLDLRGNEQFF
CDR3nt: TGTGCCAGCAGCTTAGATCTCAGGGGGAATGAGCAGTTCTTC

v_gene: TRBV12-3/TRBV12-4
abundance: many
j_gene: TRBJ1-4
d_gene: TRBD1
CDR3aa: CASTNDRGEKLFF
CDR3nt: TGTGCCAGCACGAATGACAGGGGTGAAAAACTGTTTTTT

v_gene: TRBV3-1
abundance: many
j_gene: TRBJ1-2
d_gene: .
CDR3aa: CASSQDLTDQGGLGYGYTF
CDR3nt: TGTGCCAGCAGCCAAGACCTAACGGACCAGGGCGGTTTGGGCTATGGCTACACCTTC

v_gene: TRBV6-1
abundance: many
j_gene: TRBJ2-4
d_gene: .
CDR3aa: CASRTGQSGAKNIQYF
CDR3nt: TGTGCCAGCAGAACCGGACAGTCCGGGGCCAAAAACATTCAGTACTTC

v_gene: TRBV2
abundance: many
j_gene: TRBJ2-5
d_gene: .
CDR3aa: CASTQERETQYF
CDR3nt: TGTGCCAGCACCCAAGAGAGGGAGACCCAGTACTTC

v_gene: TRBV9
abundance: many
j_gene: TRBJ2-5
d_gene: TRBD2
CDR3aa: CASSALAGGLQETQYF
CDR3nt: TGTGCCAGCAGCGCATTAGCGGGGGGCCTCCAAGAGACCCAGTACTTC

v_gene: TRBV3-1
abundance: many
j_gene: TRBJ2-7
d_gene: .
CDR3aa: CASRRTDNHEQYF
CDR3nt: TGTGCCAGCAGGCGAACCGACAACCACGAGCAGTACTTC

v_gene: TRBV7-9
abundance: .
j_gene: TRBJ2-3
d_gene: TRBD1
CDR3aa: CASSLATGRIDTQYF
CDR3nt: TGTGCCAGCAGCTTAGCGACAGGGAGAATAGATACGCAGTATTTT

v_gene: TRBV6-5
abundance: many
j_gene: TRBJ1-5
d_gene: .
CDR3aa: CASSYSSSNQPQHF
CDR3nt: TGTGCCAGCAGTTACTCCTCGAGTAATCAGCCCCAGCATTTT

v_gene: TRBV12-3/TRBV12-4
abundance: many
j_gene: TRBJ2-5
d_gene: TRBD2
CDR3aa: CASSPTSGRDGETQYF
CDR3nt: TGTGCCAGCAGCCCGACTAGCGGGAGGGATGGAGAGACCCAGTACTTC

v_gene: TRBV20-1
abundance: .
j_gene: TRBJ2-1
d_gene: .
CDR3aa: CSAREPGVGYNEQFF
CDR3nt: TGCAGTGCTAGGGAGCCGGGAGTAGGGTACAATGAGCAGTTCTTC

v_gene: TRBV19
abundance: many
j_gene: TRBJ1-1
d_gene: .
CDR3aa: CASSTQGNTEAFF
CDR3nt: TGTGCCAGTAGTACCCAGGGGAACACTGAAGCTTTCTTT

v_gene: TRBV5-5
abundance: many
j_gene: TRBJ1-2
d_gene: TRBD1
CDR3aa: CASSPTTSRQGGNYGYTF
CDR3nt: TGTGCCAGCAGCCCAACCACTAGCCGACAGGGGGGTAACTATGGCTACACCTTC

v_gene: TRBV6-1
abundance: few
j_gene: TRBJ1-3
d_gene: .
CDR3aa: CASTPTSLVRGNTIYF
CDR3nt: TGTGCCAGCACACCCACGTCCTTGGTACGGGGAAACACCATATATTTT

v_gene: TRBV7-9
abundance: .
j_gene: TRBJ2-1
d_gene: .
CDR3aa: CASSLDGSHNEQFF
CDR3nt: TGTGCCAGCAGCTTAGACGGTAGCCACAATGAGCAGTTCTTC

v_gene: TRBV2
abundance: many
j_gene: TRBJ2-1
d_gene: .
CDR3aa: CASSVLLHEQFF
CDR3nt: TGTGCCAGCAGTGTGCTCCTTCATGAGCAGTTCTTC

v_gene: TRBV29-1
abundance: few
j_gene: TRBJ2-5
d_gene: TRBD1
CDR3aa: CSSTGTGGETQYF
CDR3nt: TGCAGCTCGACCGGGACAGGGGGCGAGACCCAGTACTTC

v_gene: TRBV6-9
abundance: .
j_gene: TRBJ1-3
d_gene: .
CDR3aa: CASSYTGVHSGNTIYF
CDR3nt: TGTGCCAGCAGTTACACAGGAGTGCACTCTGGAAACACCATATATTTT

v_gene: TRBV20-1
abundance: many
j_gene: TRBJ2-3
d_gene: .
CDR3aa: CSADGSLNTQYF
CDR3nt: TGCAGTGCAGACGGGAGTCTTAATACGCAGTATTTT

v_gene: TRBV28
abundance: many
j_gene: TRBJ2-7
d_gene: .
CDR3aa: CASSLPGVQGGYEQYF
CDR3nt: TGTGCCAGCAGTTTACCGGGCGTCCAGGGGGGCTACGAGCAGTACTTC

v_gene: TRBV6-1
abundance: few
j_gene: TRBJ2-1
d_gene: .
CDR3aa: CASGRGGYNEQFF
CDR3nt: TGTGCCAGCGGGAGGGGGGGATACAATGAGCAGTTCTTC

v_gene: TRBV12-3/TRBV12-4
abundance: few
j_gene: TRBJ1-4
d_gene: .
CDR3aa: CASSLSSGEKLFF
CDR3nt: TGTGCCAGCAGTTTATCTTCGGGTGAAAAACTGTTTTTT

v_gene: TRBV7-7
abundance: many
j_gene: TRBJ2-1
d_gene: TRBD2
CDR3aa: CASSSGGGNEQFF
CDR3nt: TGTGCCAGCAGTTCGGGGGGGGGCAATGAGCAGTTCTTC

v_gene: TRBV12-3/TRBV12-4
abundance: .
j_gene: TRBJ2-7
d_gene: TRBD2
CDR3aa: CASSPGLGAIGNEQYF
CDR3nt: TGTGCCAGCAGTCCCGGACTAGGGGCCATTGGGAACGAGCAGTACTTC

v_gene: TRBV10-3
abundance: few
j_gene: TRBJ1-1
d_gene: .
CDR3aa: CAISESLNTEAFF
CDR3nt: TGTGCCATCAGTGAATCCCTGAACACTGAAGCTTTCTTT

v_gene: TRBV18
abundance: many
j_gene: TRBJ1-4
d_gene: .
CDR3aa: CASSPREGTNEKLFF
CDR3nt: TGTGCCAGCTCACCGCGGGAGGGGACTAATGAAAAACTGTTTTTT

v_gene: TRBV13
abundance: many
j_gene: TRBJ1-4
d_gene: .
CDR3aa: CASSLGRGEILKKLFF
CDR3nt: TGTGCCAGCAGCTTAGGTCGGGGGGAGATCCTGAAGAAACTGTTTTTT